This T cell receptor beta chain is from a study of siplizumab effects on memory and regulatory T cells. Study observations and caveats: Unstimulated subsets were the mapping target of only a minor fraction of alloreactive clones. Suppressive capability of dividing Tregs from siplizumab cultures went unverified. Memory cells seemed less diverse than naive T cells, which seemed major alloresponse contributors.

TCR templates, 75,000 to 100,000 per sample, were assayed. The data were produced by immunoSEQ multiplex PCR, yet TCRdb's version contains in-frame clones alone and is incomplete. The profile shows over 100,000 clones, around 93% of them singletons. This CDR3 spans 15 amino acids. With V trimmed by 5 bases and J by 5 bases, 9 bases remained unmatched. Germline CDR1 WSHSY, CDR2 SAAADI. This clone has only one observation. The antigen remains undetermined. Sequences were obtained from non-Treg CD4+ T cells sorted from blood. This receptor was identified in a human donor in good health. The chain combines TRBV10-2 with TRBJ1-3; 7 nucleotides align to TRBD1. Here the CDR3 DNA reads TGCGCCAGCAGTAGTCTTGGGGACAGCCGAAACACCATATATTTT. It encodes CASSSLGDSRNTIYF.